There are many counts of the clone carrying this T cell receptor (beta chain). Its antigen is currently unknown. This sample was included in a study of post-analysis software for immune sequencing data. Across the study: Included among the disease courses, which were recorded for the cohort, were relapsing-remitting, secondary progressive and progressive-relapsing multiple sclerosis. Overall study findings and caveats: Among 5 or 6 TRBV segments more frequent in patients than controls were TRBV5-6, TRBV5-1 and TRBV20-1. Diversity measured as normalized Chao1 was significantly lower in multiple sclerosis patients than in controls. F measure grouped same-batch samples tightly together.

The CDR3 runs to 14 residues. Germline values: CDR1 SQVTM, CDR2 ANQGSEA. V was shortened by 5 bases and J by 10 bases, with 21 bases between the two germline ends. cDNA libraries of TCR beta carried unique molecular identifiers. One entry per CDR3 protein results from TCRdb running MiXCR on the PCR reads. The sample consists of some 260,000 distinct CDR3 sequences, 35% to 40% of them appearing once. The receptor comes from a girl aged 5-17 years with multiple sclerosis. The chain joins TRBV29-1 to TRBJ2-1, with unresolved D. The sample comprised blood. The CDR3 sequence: CSVPDWSPRFEQFF. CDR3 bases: TGCAGCGTTCCAGACTGGTCCCCCAGGTTCGAGCAGTTCTTC.